The T cell receptor (beta chain) described here comes from a study of cytomegalovirus exposure and HLA in healthy donors. Germline CDR1 reads LGHNA; CDR2 reads YNFKEQ. The V end was cut by 1 base, the J end by 4 bases, with 7 bases between. This CDR3 is built from 13 residues. As for this clone: What it recognizes is unknown.

Findings of the study overall: Across all donors, roughly uniform sequencing depth was an assumption of the presence/absence analyses. HLA-A and HLA-B allele assignments for most subjects were reportedly predicted accurately using TCR beta sequences.

Amplification used 60 Vbeta primers and 13 Jbeta primers. Only in-frame clones appear in the TCRdb table, and some are missing; sequencing was by immunoSEQ multiplex PCR. Its listing shows about 74,000 clones. This chain links TRBV4-2 with TRBJ1-2; possible D gene TRBD1, 5 bases. Input material: PBMCs. The source is a female donor in good health and CMV-seropositive. This CDR3 reads CASSQVDSYGYTF. DNA for the CDR3: TGTGCCAGCAGCCAAGTCGACAGCTATGGCTACACCTTC.